What follows are 3 T cell receptor beta chains derived from one specimen sequenced in a study of shared clonotypes between healthy human individuals. It was CD45RO-negative cells, positively selected for CCR7, that made up naive CD8 cells, with terminally differentiated effector memory CD45RA+ cells excluded. Assay used: immunoSEQ multiplex PCR; TCRdb lists only in-frame clones, some missing. Of about 2 million clones listed, approximately 94% were seen once; the top ten hold around 1.2%. The specimen sequenced was naive CD8+ T cells sorted from blood. The receptors were sampled from a man younger than 35 in good health.

This chain joins TRBV11-3 and TRBJ2-3, with a possible D match to TRBD2 (5 bases). This CDR3 is 18 amino acids long. In germline, CDR1 is SGHNT, CDR2 YENEEA. V gave up 4 bases and J gave up 4 bases, with 24 bases separating them. The CDR3 DNA reads as TGTGCCAGCAGCTCCCTATCCCCGCGGGCGACATGGGCAGATACGCAGTATTTT. Translation gives CASSSLSPRATWADTQYF.

The V call is TRBV7-9, the J call TRBJ1-2; D is unresolved. Trimming shortened V by 1 base and J by 5 bases, and 11 bases separated the two germline ends. The length of the CDR3 is 14 residues. CDR1 is SEHNR, CDR2 FQNEAQ, per germline (reference sequence). CDR3 loop: CASSLGGSVYGYTF. The CDR3, as DNA: TGTGCCAGCAGCTTAGGGGGTTCCGTTTATGGCTACACCTTC. Full variable domain (remainder filled in from reference TRBV7-9 and TRBJ1-2): DTGVSQNPRHKITKRGQNVTFRCDPISEHNRLYWYRQTLGQGPEFLTYFQNEAQLEKSRLLSDRFSAERPKGSFSTLEIQRTEQGDSAMYLCASSLGGSVYGYTFGSGTRLTVV.

This sequence joins TRBV2 and TRBJ2-7; 11 positions match TRBD2. Germline CDR1 SNHLY, CDR2 FYNNEI. The CDR3 contains 15 residues. The V segment lost 4 bases and the J segment 4 bases; nucleotides outside the gene matches: 6. CDR3 amino acids: CASSGGGLAVYEQYF. The CDR3 DNA is TGTGCCAGCAGTGGGGGGGGACTAGCGGTATACGAGCAGTACTTC.